The T cell receptor beta chain under discussion was sequenced for a study of T-cell memory formation after mild COVID-19. Points from the study as a whole: What remained unconfirmed was the SARS-CoV-2 specificity of second-wave clones peaking on day 37. CD4+ contracting clones lay mainly in CM and EM, CD8+ ones in EMRA.

One entry per CDR3 protein, called by TCRdb with MiXCR from the 5' RACE reads. This sample yields 400,000 or so distinct CDR3 sequences, of which about 21% are seen a single time; 9.5% to 15% belongs to the top ten. The CDR3 is 13 residues long. With 2 bases removed from V and 4 bases from J, the gap between germline ends came to 10 bases. The germline V gene encodes CDR1 DFQATT and CDR2 SNEGSKA (reference sequence). A word on this clonotype: Its antigen is unknown.

This sequence originates from an adult woman who had mild COVID-19 (a few samples of this study predate the infection). Cell type and time point are not known. The J gene is TRBJ2-3, the V gene TRBV20-1, with D possibly TRBD1 on 5 matching bases. Input material: PBMCs or a T cell subset sorted from them (not recorded which). Written as DNA, the CDR3 is TGCAGTGCTAGACGCCCAGGGCCAGATACGCAGTATTTT. Protein sequence: CSARRPGPDTQYF.